The clone carrying this TCR beta chain was observed a handful of times. The antigen remains undetermined. This specimen belongs to a study of response to subunit inactivated influenza vaccine. MiXCR was run by TCRdb on the RT-PCR reads, yielding one entry per CDR3 protein. This sample carries about 780,000 distinct CDR3 sequences, roughly 18% of them seen once, and the ten largest clones take 11%. Findings and limits, study-wide: Authors suggested each seasonal influenza vaccination recruits few new T cells.

Source: PBMCs from blood, taken around 5 days after vaccination. The sequence derives from a man in his forties or fifties who received an inactivated influenza vaccine.

The CDR3 DNA reads TGCGCCAGCAGCGTAGCCGGGACAGGGGTACCAGATACGCAGTATTTT. It encodes CASSVAGTGVPDTQYF. This chain uses TRBV5-1 with TRBJ2-3, with 10 bases identical to TRBD1. The CDR3 has 16 amino acids. CDR1 is SGHRS, CDR2 YFSETQ, per germline. J gave up 4 bases and V 4 bases, and 9 bases lay outside the gene matches.